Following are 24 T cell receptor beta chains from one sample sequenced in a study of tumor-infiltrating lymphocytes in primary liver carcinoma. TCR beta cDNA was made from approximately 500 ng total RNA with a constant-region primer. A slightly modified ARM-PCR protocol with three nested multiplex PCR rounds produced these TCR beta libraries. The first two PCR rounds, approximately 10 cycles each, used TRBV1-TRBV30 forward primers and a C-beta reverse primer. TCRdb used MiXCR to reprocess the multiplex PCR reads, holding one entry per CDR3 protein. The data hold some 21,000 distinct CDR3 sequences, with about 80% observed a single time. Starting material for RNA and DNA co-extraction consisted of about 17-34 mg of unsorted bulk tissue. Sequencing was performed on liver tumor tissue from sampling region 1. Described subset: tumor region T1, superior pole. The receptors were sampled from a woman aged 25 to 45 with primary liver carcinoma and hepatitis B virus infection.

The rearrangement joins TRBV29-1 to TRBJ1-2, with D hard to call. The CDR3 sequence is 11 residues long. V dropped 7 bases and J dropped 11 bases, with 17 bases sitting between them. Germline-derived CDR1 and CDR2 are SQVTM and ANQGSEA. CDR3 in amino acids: CSALVSCVYTF. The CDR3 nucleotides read TGCAGCGCTTTGGTCTCATGTGTATACACCTTC.

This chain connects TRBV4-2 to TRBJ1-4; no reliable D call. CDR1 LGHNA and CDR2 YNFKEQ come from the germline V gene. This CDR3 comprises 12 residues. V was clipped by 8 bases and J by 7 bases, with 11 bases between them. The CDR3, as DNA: TGTGCCAGCGACCAAGATAGTGAAAAACTGTTTTTT. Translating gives CASDQDSEKLFF.

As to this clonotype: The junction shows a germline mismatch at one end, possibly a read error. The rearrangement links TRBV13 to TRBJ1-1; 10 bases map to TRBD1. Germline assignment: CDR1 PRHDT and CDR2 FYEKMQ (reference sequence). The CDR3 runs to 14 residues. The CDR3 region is CANRTGGAKTEASF. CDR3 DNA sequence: TGTGCCAACAGGACAGGGGGTGCAAAGACTGAAGCTTCCTTT.

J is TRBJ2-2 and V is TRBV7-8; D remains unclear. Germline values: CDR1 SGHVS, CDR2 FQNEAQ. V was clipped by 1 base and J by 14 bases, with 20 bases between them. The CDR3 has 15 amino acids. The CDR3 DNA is TGTGCCAGCAGCTTAGTCGGGCTGGGCTCCGAGGATCTGTTTTTT. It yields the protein CASSLVGLGSEDLFF.

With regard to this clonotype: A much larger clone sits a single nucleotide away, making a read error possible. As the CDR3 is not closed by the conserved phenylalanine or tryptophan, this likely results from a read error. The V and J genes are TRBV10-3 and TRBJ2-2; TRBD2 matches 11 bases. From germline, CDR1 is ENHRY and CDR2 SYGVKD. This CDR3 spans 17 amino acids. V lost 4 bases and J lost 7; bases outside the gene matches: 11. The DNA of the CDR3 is TGTGCCATCAGTGGTTCGGGACTAGCGGAAGGGGACGGGGAGCTGTTTTGT. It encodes CAISGSGLAEGDGELFC.

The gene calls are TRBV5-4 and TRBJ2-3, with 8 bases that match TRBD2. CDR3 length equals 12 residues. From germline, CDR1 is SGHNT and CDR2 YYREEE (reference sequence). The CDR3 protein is CGSRSGGDTQYF. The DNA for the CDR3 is TGTGGCAGTAGAAGCGGGGGAGATACGCAGTATTTT.

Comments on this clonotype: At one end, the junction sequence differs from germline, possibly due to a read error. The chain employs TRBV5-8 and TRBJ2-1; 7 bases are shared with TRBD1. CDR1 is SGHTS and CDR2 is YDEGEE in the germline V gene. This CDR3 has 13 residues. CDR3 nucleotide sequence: TGTGCCAGCAGCTTTGACAGGGACAATAAGCAGTTCTTC. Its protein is CASSFDRDNKQFF. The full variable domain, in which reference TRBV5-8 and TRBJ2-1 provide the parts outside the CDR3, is EAGVTQSPTHLIKTRGQQATLRCSPISGHTSVYWYQQALGLGLQFLLWYDEGEERNRGNFPPRFSGRQFPNYSSELNVNALELEDSALYLCASSFDRDNKQFFGPGTRLTVL.

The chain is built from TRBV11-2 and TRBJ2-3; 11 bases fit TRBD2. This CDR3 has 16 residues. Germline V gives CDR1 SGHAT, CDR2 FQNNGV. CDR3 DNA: TGTGTCGGCAGCGCTGGACTAGCGGGTATTGTTGATACGCAGTATTTT. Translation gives CVGSAGLAGIVDTQYF. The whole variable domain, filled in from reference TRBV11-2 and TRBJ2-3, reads EAGVAQSPRYKIIEKRQSVAFWCNPISGHATLYWYQQILGQGPKLLIQFQNNGVVDDSQLPKDRFSAERLKGVDSTLKIQPAKLEDSAVYLCVGSAGLAGIVDTQYFGPGTRLTVL.

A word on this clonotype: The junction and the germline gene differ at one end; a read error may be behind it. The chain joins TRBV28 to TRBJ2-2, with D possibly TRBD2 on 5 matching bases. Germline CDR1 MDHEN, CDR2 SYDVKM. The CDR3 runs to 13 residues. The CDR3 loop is CASSLSGSWELFF. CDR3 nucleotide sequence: TGTGCCAGTAGTTTGAGCGGAAGCTGGGAGTTGTTTTTT.

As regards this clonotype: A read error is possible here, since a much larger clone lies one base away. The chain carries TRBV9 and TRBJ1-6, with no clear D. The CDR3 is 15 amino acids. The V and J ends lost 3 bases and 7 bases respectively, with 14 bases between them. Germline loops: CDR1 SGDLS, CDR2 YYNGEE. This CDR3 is CASSAGLSINSPLHF. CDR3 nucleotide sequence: TGTGCCAGCAGCGCCGGGTTGTCCATAAATTCACCCCTCCACTTT.

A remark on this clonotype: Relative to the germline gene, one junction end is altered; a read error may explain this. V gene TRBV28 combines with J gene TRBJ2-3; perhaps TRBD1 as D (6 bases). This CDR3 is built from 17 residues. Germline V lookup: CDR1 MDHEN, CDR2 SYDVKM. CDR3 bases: TGTGCCAGCAGTTTTGACAGTATGGGGTGGGACACAGATACCCAGTATTTT. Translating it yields CASSFDSMGWDTDTQYF.

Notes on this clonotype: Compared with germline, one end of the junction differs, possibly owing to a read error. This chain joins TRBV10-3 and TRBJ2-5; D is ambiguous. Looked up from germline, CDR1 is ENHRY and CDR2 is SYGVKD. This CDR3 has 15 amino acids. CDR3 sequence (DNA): TGTGCCATCAATGGGTCGGCTACCATACAAGAGACCCAGTACTTT. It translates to CAINGSATIQETQYF.

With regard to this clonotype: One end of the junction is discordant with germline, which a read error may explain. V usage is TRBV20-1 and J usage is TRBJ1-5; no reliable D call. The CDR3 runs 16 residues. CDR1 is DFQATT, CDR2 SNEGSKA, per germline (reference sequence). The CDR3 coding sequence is TGCGGTGCTAGAGATGCCCTCCGGGGAGGCAATCAGCCCCAGCATTTT. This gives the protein CGARDALRGGNQPQHF.

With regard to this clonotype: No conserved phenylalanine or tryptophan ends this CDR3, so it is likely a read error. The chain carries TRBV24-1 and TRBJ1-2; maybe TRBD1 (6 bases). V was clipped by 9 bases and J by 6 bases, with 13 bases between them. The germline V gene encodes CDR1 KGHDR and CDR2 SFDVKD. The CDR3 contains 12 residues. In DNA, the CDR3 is TGTGCCACCGGTGGGGGCCGGCATGGCTACACCCTC. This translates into CATGGGRHGYTL.

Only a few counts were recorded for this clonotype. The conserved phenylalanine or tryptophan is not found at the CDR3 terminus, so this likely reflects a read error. The CDR3: CASSPGHYGYTI. In DNA, the CDR3 is TGTGCAAGCAGCCCGGGGCACTATGGCTACACCATC. This chain links TRBV4-2 with TRBJ1-2, with D possibly matching TRBD1 (5 bases). Germline CDR1 reads LGHNA; CDR2 reads YNFKEQ. The CDR3 runs 12 residues.

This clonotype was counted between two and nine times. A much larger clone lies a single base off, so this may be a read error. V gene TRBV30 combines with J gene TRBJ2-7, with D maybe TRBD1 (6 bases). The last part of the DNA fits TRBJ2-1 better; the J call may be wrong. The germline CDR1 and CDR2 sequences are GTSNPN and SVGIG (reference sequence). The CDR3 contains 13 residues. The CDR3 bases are TGTGCCTGGAGAGGGGGAAGTTCCTACGAGCAGTTCTTC. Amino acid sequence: CAWRGGSSYEQFF.

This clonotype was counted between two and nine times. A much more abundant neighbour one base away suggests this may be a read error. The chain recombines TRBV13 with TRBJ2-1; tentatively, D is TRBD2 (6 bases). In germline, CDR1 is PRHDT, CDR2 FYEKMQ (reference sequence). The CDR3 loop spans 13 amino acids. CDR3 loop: CASREGSGNERFF. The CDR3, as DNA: TGTGCCAGCAGGGAGGGGAGCGGCAATGAGCGGTTCTTC.

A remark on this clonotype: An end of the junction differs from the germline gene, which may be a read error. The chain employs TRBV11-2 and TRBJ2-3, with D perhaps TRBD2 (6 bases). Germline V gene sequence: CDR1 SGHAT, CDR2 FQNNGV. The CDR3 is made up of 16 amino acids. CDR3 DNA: TGTGCCAGCAGCGCGGGGCTAGCAAGTATTGTTGATATGCAGTATTTT. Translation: CASSAGLASIVDMQYF.

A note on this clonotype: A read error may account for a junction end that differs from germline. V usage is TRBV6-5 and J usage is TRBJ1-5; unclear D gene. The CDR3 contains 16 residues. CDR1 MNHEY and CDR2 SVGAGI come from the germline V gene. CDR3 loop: CASTSVRGKRLQPQYF. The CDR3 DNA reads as TGTGCCAGCACCTCGGTGCGGGGAAAACGATTACAGCCCCAATATTTT.

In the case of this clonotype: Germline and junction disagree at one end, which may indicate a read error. The CDR3 region has the DNA TGTACCAGCAGCGTAGGCGGACGCCCTCCACCCACAGATACGCAGTATTTT. This gives the protein CTSSVGGRPPPTDTQYF. This sequence joins TRBV5-4 and TRBJ2-3; D gene uncertain. Germline CDR1 SGHNT, CDR2 YYREEE (reference sequence). The CDR3 sequence is 17 residues long.

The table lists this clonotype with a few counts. This CDR3 is CASSLDRGDTQYF. The CDR3 DNA reads TGTGCCAGCAGCTTAGATCGAGGAGATACGCAGTATTTT. The V and J genes are TRBV11-2 and TRBJ2-3; the D is unclear. In germline, CDR1 is SGHAT, CDR2 FQNNGV. V lost 0 bases, J lost 5 bases, and 6 bases lay in between. The CDR3 spans 13 residues.

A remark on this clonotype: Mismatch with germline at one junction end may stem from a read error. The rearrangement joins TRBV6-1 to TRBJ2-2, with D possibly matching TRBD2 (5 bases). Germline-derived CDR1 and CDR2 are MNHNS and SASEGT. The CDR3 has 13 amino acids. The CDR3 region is CASTHKVYGKLFF. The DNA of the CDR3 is TGTGCCAGCACTCATAAAGTTTACGGGAAGCTGTTTTTT.

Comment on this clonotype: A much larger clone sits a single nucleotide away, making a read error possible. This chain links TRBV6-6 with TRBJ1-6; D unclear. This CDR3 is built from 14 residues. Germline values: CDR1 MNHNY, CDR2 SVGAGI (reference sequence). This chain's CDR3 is CASSYIGMDSPLYF. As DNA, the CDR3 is TGTGCCAGCAGTTACATAGGGATGGACTCACCCCTCTACTTT.

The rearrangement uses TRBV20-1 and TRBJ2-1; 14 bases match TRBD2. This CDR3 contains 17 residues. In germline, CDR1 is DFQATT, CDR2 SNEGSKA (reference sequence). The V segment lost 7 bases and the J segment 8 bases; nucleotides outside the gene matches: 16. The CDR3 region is CSVGDPRGTSGSYEQFF. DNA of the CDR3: TGCAGTGTTGGAGACCCCCGGGGGACTAGCGGGAGCTATGAGCAGTTCTTC.